What follows describes a single TCR beta chain. Its antigen remains unidentified. The record has no base qualities; no much larger clone is one base away. This sample was taken from a study of blood T cell repertoires in COVID-19 (dated by TCRdb to about 2020). For the wider study: Samples covering the acute and convalescent phases of COVID-19 were provided by collaborators in the United States, Italy and Spain. The prospective study material was composed of cDNA or gDNA derived from T cells, B-cell-depleted T cells, or PBMCs. The dataset comprised deeply sampled blood TCRbeta repertoires from subjects exposed to, actively infected with, or recovered from COVID-19. Samples were obtained from the ongoing ImmuneRACE study (first 160 participants) and from 1,254 subjects provided by 6 global collaborators. Where HLA class I and class II types were available, the types were taken from metadata supplied by the sample provider, not from assay-based typing. A freely available public database, intended as a resource for researchers studying the immune response to SARS-CoV-2, is where the repertoires were released. Sample metadata almost always included a de-identified subject ID, COVID-19 status, age in years and sex. What the study reported, not specific to this receptor: The quantity of clinical and demographic metadata differed by source and by participant and was supplied without curation.

The immunoSEQ Assay, a bias-controlled multiplex PCR, was used to amplify TCRbeta CDR3 regions from genomic DNA. On the authors' methods: The number of nucleated cells in each sample was estimated by amplification of reference gene primers within the assay. To quantify the absolute abundance of each unique TCRbeta CDR3 rearrangement, sequence reads were collapsed and filtered. For each sample, productive Simpson clonality was calculated by taking the square root of Simpson's diversity index across productive rearrangements. As stored in TCRdb, this immuneACCESS dataset retains in-frame rearrangements with V and J assigned. A fraction of the clones does not appear; measured against another copy, unresolved V genes explain less than half of the discrepancy, and the remainder lacks a known reason. The V and J calls and clone size are taken from that table; D and trimming were inferred from the DNA. The sample table holds just under 150,000 clones, of which just under 90% were seen once. Of the sample, roughly 8% falls within the top ten clones.

Germline trimming: 2 bases from V, 4 bases from J; junction bases outside gene matches: 2. The CDR3 runs 14 residues from the cysteine to the phenylalanine. This entry keeps only the CDR3 DNA: 42 bases, framed from base 1. CDR1 and CDR2 are drawn from the germline V gene (reference sequence): SGHKS, YYEKEE. Each collaborating institution followed its own protocols to collect whole blood in K2EDTA tubes. For TCRbeta analysis, collaborators shipped samples in one of three forms: frozen whole blood, isolated PBMCs, or DNA extracted from either of those sample types. The chain joins TRBV5-5 to TRBJ2-1; 8 bases in the junction line up with TRBD2. This sequence was found in a woman aged 50 to 60 with active or convalescent COVID-19. Material for sequencing was peripheral blood. The DNA sequence follows: TGTGCCAGCAGCTTAACTAGCGGTTACAATGAGCAGTTCTTC. The resulting protein is CASSLTSGYNEQFF. Full variable domain (CDR3 extended with the reference TRBV5-5 and TRBJ2-1 proteins): DAGVTQSPTHLIKTRGQQVTLRCSPISGHKSVSWYQQVLGQGPQFIFQYYEKEERGRGNFPDRFSARQFPNYSSELNVNALLLGDSALYLCASSLTSGYNEQFFGPGTRLTVL.